The 2 T cell receptor beta chains listed next were all sequenced from one sample in a study of blood T cells in healthy people across ages. With a J-beta primer mix and a sample-barcoded 5' primer, a second PCR ran 7 to 11 cycles. TCRdb reprocessed the 5' RACE reads via MiXCR and lists one record per CDR3 protein. The sample comprises fewer than 2,000,000 distinct CDR3 sequences, about 35% of which are singletons, and roughly 12% rests with the top ten. Sequenced input: blood. The source is a woman under 40 in good health.

This clonotype occurred a few times. This rearrangement joins TRBV28 to TRBJ1-2; maybe TRBD1 (5 bases). There are 14 residues in the CDR3. Germline CDR1 is MDHEN and CDR2 is SYDVKM. The ends were cut back, 5 bases at V and 2 bases at J, with 12 bases in the middle. The CDR3 spells CASSLPGGNYGYTF. In nucleotides, the CDR3 is TGTGCCAGCAGTCTCCCCGGGGGGAACTATGGCTACACCTTC.

The chain uses TRBV6-1 and TRBJ1-1, with 9 positions matching TRBD1. The CDR3 loop spans 14 amino acids. Unmatched junction bases numbered 9, after V lost 7 bases and J lost 6 bases. The germline CDR1 and CDR2 sequences are MNHNS and SASEGT. DNA of the CDR3: TGTGCCAGCACCGACCCGGACAGGGGCGCTGAAGCTTTCTTT. Translation gives CASTDPDRGAEAFF.